This entry describes one TCR beta chain. These data come from a study of blood T cell repertoires in COVID-19. Authors' data handling: Reference gene primers were amplified, and this amplification served to estimate nucleated cell counts. This table comes from immunoSEQ multiplex PCR, and its TCRdb copy is limited to in-frame clones, with some not included. V and J calls and clone size come straight from that table; D and trimming were deduced from the DNA. The sample includes around 280,000 clones, around 86% of them seen just once. This CDR3 contains 13 residues. Looked up from germline, CDR1 is KGHDR and CDR2 is SFDVKD. The V end was cut by 5 bases, the J end by 4 bases, with 7 bases between.

The specimen sequenced was peripheral blood. This chain links TRBV24-1 with TRBJ2-2; D is possibly TRBD1 (5 bases). This clonotype originated in an older man with acute or convalescent COVID-19. DNA for the CDR3: TGTGCCACCAGTGCTACAGGCACCGGGGAGCTGTTTTTT. The encoded protein is CATSATGTGELFF.